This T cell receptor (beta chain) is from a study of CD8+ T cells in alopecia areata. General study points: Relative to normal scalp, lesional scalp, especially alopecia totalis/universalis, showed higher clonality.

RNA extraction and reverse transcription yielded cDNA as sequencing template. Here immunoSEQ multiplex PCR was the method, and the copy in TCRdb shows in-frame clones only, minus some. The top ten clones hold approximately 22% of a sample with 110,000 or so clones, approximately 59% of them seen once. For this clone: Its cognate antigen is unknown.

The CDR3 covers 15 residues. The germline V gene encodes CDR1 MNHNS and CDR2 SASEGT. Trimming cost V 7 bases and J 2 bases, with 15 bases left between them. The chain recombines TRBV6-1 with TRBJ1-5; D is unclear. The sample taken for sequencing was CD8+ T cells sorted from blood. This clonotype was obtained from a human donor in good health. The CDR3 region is CASTPLGFGNQPQHF. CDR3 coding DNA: TGTGCCAGCACCCCGTTAGGGTTCGGCAATCAGCCCCAGCATTTT.